Listed below are T cell receptor beta chains from one sample, sequenced in a study of blood T cells in healthy people across ages. TCRdb reprocessed the 5' RACE reads with MiXCR, giving one entry per CDR3 protein. Of about 780,000 distinct CDR3 sequences in the sample, 46% were seen once. The sequencing sample was made of blood. All receptors derive from an elderly man in good health. Each CDR3 is given with its conserved first and last residue.

J,V,CDR3
TRBJ2-5,TRBV28,CASSLGGTRETQYF
TRBJ2-5,TRBV5-5,CASSYNRLETQYF
TRBJ2-7,TRBV5-1,CASRPGPRDYEQYF
TRBJ2-5,TRBV20-1,CSASLVSETQYF
TRBJ2-1,TRBV20-1,CSAEAASGRGSSYNEQFF
TRBJ2-2,TRBV12-3/TRBV12-4,CASSLFQGADTGELFF
TRBJ2-5,TRBV28,CASGRTGLETQYF
TRBJ1-1,TRBV14,CASSLNRGQTEAFF
TRBJ1-2,TRBV20-1,CSARDPRQTYYGYTF
TRBJ2-1,TRBV4-3,CASSQEIAGGYNEQFF
TRBJ2-7,TRBV2,CASKPLGSYSYEQYF
TRBJ2-7,TRBV7-2,CASGLVQTLYEQYF
TRBJ1-1,TRBV5-1,CASSPNGRQGTEAFF
TRBJ2-1,TRBV20-1,CSAKASGREGSYNEQFF
TRBJ2-7,TRBV2,CASSLLAGVSEQYF
TRBJ2-3,TRBV10-3,CAIGAGAEVSDTQYF
TRBJ2-1,TRBV2,CASRGSGRATGNEQFF
TRBJ2-7,TRBV5-5,CASSRPGGTYEQYF
TRBJ2-2,TRBV29-1,CSVQAYTGELFF
TRBJ2-5,TRBV20-1,CSALHRVQETQYF
TRBJ2-1,TRBV5-1,CASSKVTSRYNEQFF
TRBJ2-2,TRBV7-8,CASGHSNTGELFF
TRBJ2-7,TRBV14,CASREAFSDERDLHEQYF
TRBJ1-1,TRBV12-3/TRBV12-4,CASRRQPNTEAFF
TRBJ2-1,TRBV20-1,CSASYRPSYNEQFF
TRBJ1-5,TRBV20-1,CSAAEPRDRDNQPQHF
TRBJ2-7,TRBV11-2,CASSSGAENEQYF
TRBJ2-3,TRBV27,CASSLRSGISTDTQYF
TRBJ2-7,TRBV7-9,CASSDGPRDGPYEQYF